A selection of T cell receptor beta chains follows, all from one sample in a study of blood T cell repertoires in COVID-19. Profiled with immunoSEQ multiplex PCR; TCRdb holds only in-frame clones, not every one. This table holds approximately 400,000 clones, over 65% found once. The sequencing sample was made of peripheral blood. All receptors come from a human donor with acute or convalescent COVID-19. The donor label of this sample is uncertain. The CDR3 runs from the conserved cysteine through the conserved F or W. A D gene is named only where the DNA matches it firmly. Some rows have no size entry. The others give once, few or many, or a class for an expanded clone.

TRBJ2-1 TRBV7-8 TRBD1 - CASSSGTGGAKSSYNEQFF TGTGCCAGCAGCTCCGGGACAGGGGGAGCAAAAAGCTCCTACAATGAGCAGTTCTTC
TRBJ1-2 TRBV6-2/TRBV6-3 TRBD1 - CASSPGQGLRNYGYTF TGTGCCAGCAGTCCGGGACAGGGTCTGAGAAACTATGGCTACACCTTC
TRBJ2-1 TRBV5-1 - few CASSREGARRGSYNEQFF TGCGCCAGCAGCCGGGAGGGGGCCCGGCGGGGATCTTACAATGAGCAGTTCTTC
TRBJ2-7 TRBV7-2 - - CASRGDNSYEQYF TGTGCCAGCAGAGGGGACAACTCCTACGAGCAGTACTTC
TRBJ1-3 TRBV2 TRBD1 once CASKAGTGNSGNTIYF TGTGCCAGCAAGGCAGGGACAGGGAACTCTGGAAACACCATATATTTT
TRBJ1-1 TRBV19 TRBD1 - CATIRSRGPLSNTEAFF TGTGCCACCATCCGATCCAGGGGGCCCCTTTCGAACACTGAAGCTTTCTTT
TRBJ1-5 TRBV19 - once CASRDRPNQPQHF TGTGCCAGCCGCGACAGACCCAATCAGCCCCAGCATTTT
TRBJ1-2 TRBV5-1 TRBD1 few CASSPETGRNYGYTF TGCGCCAGCAGCCCGGAGACAGGGAGGAACTATGGCTACACCTTC
TRBJ1-6 TRBV5-1 TRBD1 - CASSLAKSEGASLHF TGCGCCAGCAGCTTGGCCAAAAGTGAGGGGGCCTCCCTCCACTTT
TRBJ1-4 TRBV7-6 - - CASSLGGQREKLFF TGTGCCAGCAGCTTAGGGGGACAACGGGAAAAACTGTTTTTT
TRBJ1-5 TRBV18 - - CASSPGGYSNQPQHF TGTGCCAGCTCACCGGGAGGTTATAGCAATCAGCCCCAGCATTTT
TRBJ1-5 TRBV28 - - CASSRRQGSQPQHF TGTGCCAGCAGCCGTCGCCAGGGTAGTCAGCCCCAGCATTTT
TRBJ1-5 TRBV10-3 TRBD1 - CAISDEGASNQPQHF TGTGCCATCAGTGATGAGGGGGCCAGCAATCAGCCCCAGCATTTT
TRBJ1-2 TRBV3-1/TRBV3-2 TRBD1 - CASSQATGAGTGYTF TGTGCCAGCAGCCAGGCTACAGGGGCGGGGACCGGCTACACCTTC
TRBJ1-4 TRBV2 - - CASTTGKNEKLFF TGTGCCAGCACGACAGGCAAAAATGAAAAACTGTTTTTT
TRBJ1-1 TRBV7-7 - - CASSLSENTEAFF TGTGCCAGCAGCTTATCAGAAAACACTGAAGCTTTCTTT
TRBJ1-1 TRBV9 - - CASSVVVSNTEAFF TGTGCCAGCAGCGTAGTTGTCTCGAACACTGAAGCTTTCTTT
TRBJ1-2 TRBV18 TRBD1 - CASSRDRDGYTF TGTGCCAGCTCACGGGACAGGGACGGCTACACCTTC
TRBJ1-5 TRBV4-2 - - CASSQVLTRRRQPQHF TGTGCCAGCAGCCAAGTCCTAACCCGTAGGAGGCAGCCCCAGCATTTT
TRBJ2-3 TRBV30 - - CAWSVQSDTQYF TGTGCCTGGAGTGTACAGTCAGATACGCAGTATTTT
TRBJ1-4 TRBV5-4 - few CASRPHGVREKLFF TGTGCCAGCAGGCCGCACGGGGTTCGGGAAAAACTGTTTTTT
TRBJ1-2 TRBV28 - once CASSLGGARGYTF TGTGCCAGCAGTTTAGGGGGCGCGAGGGGCTACACCTTC
TRBJ2-7 TRBV27 - - CASSPGARTVYEQYF TGTGCCAGCAGTCCCGGAGCAAGGACAGTGTACGAGCAGTACTTC
TRBJ1-5 TRBV2 TRBD1 - CASSRQGGSNQPQHF TGTGCCAGTAGTCGACAGGGGGGAAGCAATCAGCCCCAGCATTTT
TRBJ1-1 TRBV3-1/TRBV3-2 - - CASSQRGSRTEAFF TGTGCCAGCAGCCAACGGGGTTCGAGGACTGAAGCTTTCTTT
TRBJ1-5 TRBV28 - - CASVLLTNSNQPQHF TGTGCCAGCGTCCTCCTCACTAATAGCAATCAGCCCCAGCATTTT
TRBJ1-4 TRBV2 - - CASIGQLRGKLFF TGTGCCAGCATAGGACAACTTCGGGGGAAACTGTTTTTT
TRBJ1-6 TRBV3-1/TRBV3-2 TRBD1 few CASRGGTGGTTSSYNSPLHF TGTGCCAGCAGGGGAGGGACAGGCGGTACTACTAGCTCCTATAATTCACCCCTCCACTTT
TRBJ1-6 TRBV6-1 TRBD1 - CASSVRGQAGRNNSPLHF TGTGCCAGCAGTGTAAGGGGACAGGCGGGCAGAAATAATTCACCCCTCCACTTT
TRBJ2-1 TRBV5-5 TRBD1 - CASSFPGQGINEQFF TGTGCCAGCAGCTTTCCGGGACAGGGGATCAATGAGCAGTTCTTC
TRBJ2-2 TRBV6-2/TRBV6-3 - few CASSHMNTGELFF TGTGCCAGCAGCCATATGAACACCGGGGAGCTGTTTTTT